This T cell receptor (beta chain) was identified in a study of CD8 T cells in ankylosing spondylitis (dated by TCRdb to between 2016 and 2019). With regard to the full study: The study profiled T cell receptor beta repertoires in healthy donors and ankylosing spondylitis patients to find disease-linked TCR variants. In total, the full study cohort was made up of roughly 110 healthy donors and about two dozen ankylosing spondylitis patients. Peripheral blood samples were taken, and synovial fluid was additionally collected from ankylosing spondylitis patients. General conclusions and limits of the study: The disease-linked clones had a CD8+ phenotype and were found at relatively low frequencies in peripheral blood. Some motif variants were previously reported in synovial fluid and blood of reactive arthritis patients, suggesting common disease-initiation mechanisms. A TCR beta motif made up of several highly homologous amino acid variants appeared to be characteristic of blood from ankylosing spondylitis patients. According to the report, matched synovial fluid samples from ankylosing spondylitis patients were significantly enriched for the disease-linked clones.

Instrument used: Illumina HiSeq 2500. Quantitative 5'-RACE with molecular barcodes was used to prepare TCR beta libraries. The paper's processing steps were these. To identify disease-linked TCR variants, a new computational method was used, one built on a probabilistic model of VDJ rearrangement. The public sequencing data were trimmed at Q25 with fastp and processed into clonotypes with MiXCR by TCRdb, which kept only in-frame beta chains. Every entry covers one CDR3 protein and lists the most common genes and DNA from its rows. TCRdb, not the original authors, processed these V and J calls. The sample table holds 700,000 to 1,000,000 distinct CDR3 sequences, of which approximately 10% were seen once. Roughly 0.51% of the sample rests with the top ten. This clonotype was seen more than once but under ten times. This clone's antigen is unknown. No base qualities exist here, and no much larger clone lies one base off it.

The germline V gene supplies CDR1 SGHTA and CDR2 FQGNSA. V is trimmed back by 4 bases and J by 5 bases, and the junction contains 8 bases that no gene match accounts for. Counted from cysteine to phenylalanine, this CDR3 has 15 amino acids. Just the 45-base CDR3 DNA is kept, in frame starting at base 1. The origin of this receptor is a male donor with ankylosing spondylitis. Sequenced sample: blood, either unsorted or a sorted T cell fraction (not recorded which). The chain is encoded by TRBV7-2 joined to TRBJ2-5; TRBD2 aligns with 9 central bases. The CDR3 protein sequence reads: CASSSGTSSLETQYF. The sequence in DNA is TGTGCCAGCAGCTCCGGGACTAGCTCCTTGGAGACCCAGTACTTC.